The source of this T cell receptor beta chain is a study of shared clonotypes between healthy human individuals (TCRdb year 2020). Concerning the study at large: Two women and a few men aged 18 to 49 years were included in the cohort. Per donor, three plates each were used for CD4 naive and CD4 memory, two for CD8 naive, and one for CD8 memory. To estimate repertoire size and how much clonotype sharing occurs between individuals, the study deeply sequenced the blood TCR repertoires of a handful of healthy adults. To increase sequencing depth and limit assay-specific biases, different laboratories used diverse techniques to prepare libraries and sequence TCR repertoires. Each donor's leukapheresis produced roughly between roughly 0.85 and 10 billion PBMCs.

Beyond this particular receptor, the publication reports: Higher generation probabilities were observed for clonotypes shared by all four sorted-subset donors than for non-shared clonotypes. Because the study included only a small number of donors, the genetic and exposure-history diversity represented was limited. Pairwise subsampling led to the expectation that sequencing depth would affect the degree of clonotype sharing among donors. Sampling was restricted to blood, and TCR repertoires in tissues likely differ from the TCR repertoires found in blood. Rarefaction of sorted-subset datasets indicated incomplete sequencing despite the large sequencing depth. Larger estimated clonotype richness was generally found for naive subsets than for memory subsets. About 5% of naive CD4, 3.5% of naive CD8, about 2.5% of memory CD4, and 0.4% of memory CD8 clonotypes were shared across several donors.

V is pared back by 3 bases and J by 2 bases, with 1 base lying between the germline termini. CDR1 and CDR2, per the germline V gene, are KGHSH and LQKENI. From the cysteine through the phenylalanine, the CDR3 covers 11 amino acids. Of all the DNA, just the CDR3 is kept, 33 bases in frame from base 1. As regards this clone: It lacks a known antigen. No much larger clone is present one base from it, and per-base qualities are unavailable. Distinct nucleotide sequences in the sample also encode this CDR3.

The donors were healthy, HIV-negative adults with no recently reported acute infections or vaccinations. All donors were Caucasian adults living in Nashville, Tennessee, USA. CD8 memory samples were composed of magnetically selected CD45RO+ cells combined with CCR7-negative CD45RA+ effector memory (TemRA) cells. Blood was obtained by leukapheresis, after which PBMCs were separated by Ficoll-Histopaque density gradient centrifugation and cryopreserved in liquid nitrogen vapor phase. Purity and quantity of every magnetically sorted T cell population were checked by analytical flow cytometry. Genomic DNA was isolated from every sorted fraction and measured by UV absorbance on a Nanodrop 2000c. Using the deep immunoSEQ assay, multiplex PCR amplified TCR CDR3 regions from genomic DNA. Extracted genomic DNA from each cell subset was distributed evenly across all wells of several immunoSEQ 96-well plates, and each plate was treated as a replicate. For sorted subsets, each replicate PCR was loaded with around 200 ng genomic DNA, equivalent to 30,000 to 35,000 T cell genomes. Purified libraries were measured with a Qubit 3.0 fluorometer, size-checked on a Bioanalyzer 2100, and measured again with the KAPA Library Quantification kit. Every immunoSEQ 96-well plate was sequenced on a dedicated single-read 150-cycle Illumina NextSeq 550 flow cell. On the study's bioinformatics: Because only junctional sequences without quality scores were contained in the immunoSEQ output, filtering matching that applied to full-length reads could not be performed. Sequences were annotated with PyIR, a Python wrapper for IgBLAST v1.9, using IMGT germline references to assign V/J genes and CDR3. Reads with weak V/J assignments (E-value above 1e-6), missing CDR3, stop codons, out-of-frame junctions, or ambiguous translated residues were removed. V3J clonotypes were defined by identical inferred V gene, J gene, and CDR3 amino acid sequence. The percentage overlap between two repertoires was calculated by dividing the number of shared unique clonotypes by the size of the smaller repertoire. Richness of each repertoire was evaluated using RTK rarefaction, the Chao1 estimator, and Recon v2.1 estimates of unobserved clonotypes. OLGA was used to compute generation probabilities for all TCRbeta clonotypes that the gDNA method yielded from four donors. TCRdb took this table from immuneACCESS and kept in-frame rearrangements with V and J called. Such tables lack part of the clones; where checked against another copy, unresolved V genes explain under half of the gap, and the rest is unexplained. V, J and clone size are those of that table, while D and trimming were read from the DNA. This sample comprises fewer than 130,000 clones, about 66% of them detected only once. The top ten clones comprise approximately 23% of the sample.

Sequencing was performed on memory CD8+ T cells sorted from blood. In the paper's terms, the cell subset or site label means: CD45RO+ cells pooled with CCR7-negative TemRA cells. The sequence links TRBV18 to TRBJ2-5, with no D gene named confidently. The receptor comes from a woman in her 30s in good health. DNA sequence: TGTGCCAGCTCACCGCAAGAGACCCAGTACTTC. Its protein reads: CASSPQETQYF.